This T cell receptor beta chain was observed in a study of blood T cell repertoires in COVID-19. Across the study: In each case, the material was cDNA or gDNA derived from T cells, B-cell-depleted T cells, or PBMCs.

Original processing methods: It was from reference gene primer amplification that nucleated cell counts were estimated. Sequencing was performed with immunoSEQ multiplex PCR; in TCRdb, only in-frame clones are kept and a portion is missing. From that table come the V and J calls and clone size; the DNA was used to work out D and trimming. Of about 130,000 clones detected, about 85% appear once; the ten largest clones hold about 9.5%. Sequencing was performed on peripheral blood. The clonotype was recovered from a man between 40 and 49 years old with active or convalescent COVID-19.

The CDR3, as DNA: TGTGCCAGTAGTATACAGGACAGTGGAAACACCATATATTTT. The encoded protein is CASSIQDSGNTIYF. V and J are TRBV19 and TRBJ1-3; D is perhaps TRBD1 (6 bases). Germline V gene sequence: CDR1 LNHDA, CDR2 SQIVND (reference sequence). The V end lost 2 bases, the J end lost 3 bases, and 8 bases lay between the germline ends. This CDR3 region has 14 residues. The full variable domain, with the rest looked up from reference TRBV19 and TRBJ1-3, is DGGITQSPKYLFRKEGQNVTLSCEQNLNHDAMYWYRQDPGQGLRLIYYSQIVNDFQKGDIAEGYSVSREKKESFPLTVTSAQKNPTAFYLCASSIQDSGNTIYFGEGSWLTVV.